The 7 T cell receptor beta chains below all came from one sample that was sequenced in a study of cytomegalovirus exposure and HLA in healthy donors. With 60 Vbeta and 13 Jbeta primers, the PCR was carried out. The table came from immunoSEQ multiplex PCR; TCRdb's copy has only in-frame clones and leaves some out. The sample lists roughly 95,000 clones, around 82% seen once, with approximately 3.6% in the top ten. Sequencing was carried out using PBMCs. These receptors all come from a man aged 25 to 40 in good health and CMV-seropositive.

The rearrangement uses TRBV28 and TRBJ1-2; TRBD1 matches 9 bases. Looked up from germline, CDR1 is MDHEN and CDR2 is SYDVKM. The CDR3 is 15 residues long. The junction had 2 bases not matched to a gene; V was cut back by 1 base and J by 2 bases. The CDR3 loop is CASSLSGTGNYGYTF. CDR3 DNA: TGTGCCAGCAGTTTATCGGGGACAGGGAACTATGGCTACACCTTC.

The J gene is TRBJ2-1, the V gene TRBV14, with 8 bases identical to TRBD1. Per the germline V gene, CDR1 is SGHDN and CDR2 is FVKESK. Losses at the gene ends were 3 bases for V and 3 bases for J; bases not matched to a gene: 7. The CDR3 loop spans 16 amino acids. CDR3 in DNA: TGTGCCAGCAGCCATCTCGGACAGGGCCGCTACAATGAGCAGTTCTTC. Protein: CASSHLGQGRYNEQFF.

V is TRBV7-2 and J is TRBJ2-7; 10 positions match TRBD1. The ends lost 1 base at V and 4 bases at J; junction bases unmatched: 4. Germline assignment: CDR1 SGHTA and CDR2 FQGNSA. The CDR3 consists of 15 residues. DNA for the CDR3: TGTGCCAGCAGCTTAGGAGGGACAGGGGTGTACGAGCAGTACTTC. This translates into CASSLGGTGVYEQYF.

The chain recombines TRBV25-1 with TRBJ2-2; 7 positions agree with TRBD1. The germline CDR1 and CDR2 sequences are MGHDK and SYGVNS. The CDR3 consists of 16 residues. V shed 0 bases, J shed 4 bases, and the junction held 5 bases outside the gene matches. As DNA, the CDR3 is TGTGCCAGCAGTGAATATAAGGGGGCCGGCACCGGGGAGCTGTTTTTT. Translation gives CASSEYKGAGTGELFF.

V gene TRBV7-9 combines with J gene TRBJ2-5; D possibly corresponds to TRBD2 (6 bases). The DNA matches TRBJ2-7 better at its end, which makes the J call doubtful. Germline V gives CDR1 SEHNR, CDR2 FQNEAQ (reference sequence). This CDR3 has 13 amino acids. The CDR3 spells CASGWGDSYEQYF. DNA for the CDR3: TGTGCCAGCGGTTGGGGGGATTCCTACGAGCAGTACTTC.

J is TRBJ2-7 and V is TRBV18, with TRBD1 identical over 9 bases. Trimming took 3 bases from V and 5 from J; bases not matched to a gene: 8. This CDR3 spans 15 amino acids. The germline V gene has CDR1 KGHSH and CDR2 LQKENI. CDR3 bases: TGTGCCAGCTCACCGAACAGGGGGCCTCAGGACGAGCAGTACTTC. Translation gives CASSPNRGPQDEQYF.

V gene TRBV5-4 combines with J gene TRBJ2-5; D not resolved. CDR3 size: 12 residues. Trimming removed 1 base from V and 6 bases from J, with 7 bases in between. Per germline, CDR1 SGHNT and CDR2 YYREEE (reference sequence). In DNA form, the CDR3 reads TGTGCCAGCAGCTTGAACAGCAAGACCCAGTACTTC. This encodes CASSLNSKTQYF.